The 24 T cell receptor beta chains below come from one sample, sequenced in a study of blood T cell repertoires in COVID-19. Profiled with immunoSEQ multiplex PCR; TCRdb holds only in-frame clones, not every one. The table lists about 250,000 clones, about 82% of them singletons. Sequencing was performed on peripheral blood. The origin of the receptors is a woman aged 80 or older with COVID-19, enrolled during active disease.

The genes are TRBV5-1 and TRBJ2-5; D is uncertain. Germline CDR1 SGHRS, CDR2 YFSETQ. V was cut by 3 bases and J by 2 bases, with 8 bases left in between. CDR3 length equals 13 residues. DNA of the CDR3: TGCGCCAGCAGCTCTAACGGTCAAGAGACCCAGTACTTC. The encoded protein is CASSSNGQETQYF. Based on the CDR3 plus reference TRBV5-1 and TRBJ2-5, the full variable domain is KAGVTQTPRYLIKTRGQQVTLSCSPISGHRSVSWYQQTPGQGLQFLFEYFSETQRNKGNFPGRFSGRQFSNSRSEMNVSTLELGDSALYLCASSSNGQETQYFGPGTRLLVL.

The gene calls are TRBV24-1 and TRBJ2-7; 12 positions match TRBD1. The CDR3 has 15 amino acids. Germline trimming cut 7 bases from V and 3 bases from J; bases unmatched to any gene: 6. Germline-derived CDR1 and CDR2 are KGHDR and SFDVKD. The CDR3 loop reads CATSPGQGADYEQYV. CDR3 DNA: TGTGCCACCAGCCCGGGACAGGGGGCCGACTACGAGCAGTACGTC.

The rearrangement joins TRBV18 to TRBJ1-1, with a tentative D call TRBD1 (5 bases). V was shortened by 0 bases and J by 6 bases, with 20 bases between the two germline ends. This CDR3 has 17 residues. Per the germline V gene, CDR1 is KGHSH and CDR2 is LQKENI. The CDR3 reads CASSPPAGGTRSAEAFF. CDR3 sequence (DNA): TGTGCCAGCTCACCACCTGCAGGAGGGACCAGATCGGCTGAAGCTTTCTTT.

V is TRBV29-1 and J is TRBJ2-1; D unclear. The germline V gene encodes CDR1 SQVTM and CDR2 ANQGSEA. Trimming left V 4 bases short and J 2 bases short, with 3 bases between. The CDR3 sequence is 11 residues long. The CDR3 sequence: CSVVTYNEQFF. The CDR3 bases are TGCAGCGTTGTCACCTACAATGAGCAGTTCTTC.

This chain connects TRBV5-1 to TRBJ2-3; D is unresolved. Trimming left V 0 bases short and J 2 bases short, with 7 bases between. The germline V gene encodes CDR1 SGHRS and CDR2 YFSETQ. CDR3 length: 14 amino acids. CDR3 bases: TGCGCCAGCAGCTTGGTTCTTTCCACAGATACGCAGTATTTT. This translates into CASSLVLSTDTQYF.

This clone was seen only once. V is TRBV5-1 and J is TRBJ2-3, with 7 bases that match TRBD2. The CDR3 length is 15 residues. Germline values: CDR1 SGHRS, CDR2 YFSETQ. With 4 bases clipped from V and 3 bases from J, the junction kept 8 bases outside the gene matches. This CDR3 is CASSPRLADTDTQYF. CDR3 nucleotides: TGCGCCAGCAGCCCGAGACTAGCCGATACAGATACGCAGTATTTT.

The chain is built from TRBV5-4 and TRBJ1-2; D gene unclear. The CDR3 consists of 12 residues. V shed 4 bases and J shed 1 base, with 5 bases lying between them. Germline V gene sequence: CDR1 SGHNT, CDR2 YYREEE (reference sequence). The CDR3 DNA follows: TGTGCCAGCAGCGGAGGTAACTATGGCTACACCTTC. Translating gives CASSGGNYGYTF. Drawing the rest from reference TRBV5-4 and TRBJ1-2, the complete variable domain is ETGVTQSPTHLIKTRGQQVTLRCSSQSGHNTVSWYQQALGQGPQFIFQYYREEENGRGNFPPRFSGLQFPNYSSELNVNALELDDSALYLCASSGGNYGYTFGSGTRLTVV.

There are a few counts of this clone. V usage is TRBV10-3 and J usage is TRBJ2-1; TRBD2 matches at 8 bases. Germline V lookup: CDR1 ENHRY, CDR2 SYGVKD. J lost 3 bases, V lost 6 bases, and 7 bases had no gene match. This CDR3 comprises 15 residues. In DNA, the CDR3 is TGTGCCATCAGCTCCACCGGGACTAGCTACAATGAGCAGTTCTTC. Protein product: CAISSTGTSYNEQFF.

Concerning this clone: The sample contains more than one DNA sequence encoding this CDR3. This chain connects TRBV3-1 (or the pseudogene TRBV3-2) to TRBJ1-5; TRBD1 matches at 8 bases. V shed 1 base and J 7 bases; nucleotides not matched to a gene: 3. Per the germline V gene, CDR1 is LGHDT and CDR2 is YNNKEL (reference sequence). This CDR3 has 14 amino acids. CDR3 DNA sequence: TGTGCCAGCAGCCAAGCAGGGGGCAGCCAGCCCCAGCATTTT. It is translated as CASSQAGGSQPQHF.

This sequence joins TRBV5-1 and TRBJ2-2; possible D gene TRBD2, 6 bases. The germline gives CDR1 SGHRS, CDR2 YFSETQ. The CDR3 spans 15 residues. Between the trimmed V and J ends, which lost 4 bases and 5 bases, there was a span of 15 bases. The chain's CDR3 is CASSTGTEGTGELFF. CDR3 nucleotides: TGCGCCAGCAGCACTGGGACGGAGGGGACCGGGGAGCTGTTTTTT.

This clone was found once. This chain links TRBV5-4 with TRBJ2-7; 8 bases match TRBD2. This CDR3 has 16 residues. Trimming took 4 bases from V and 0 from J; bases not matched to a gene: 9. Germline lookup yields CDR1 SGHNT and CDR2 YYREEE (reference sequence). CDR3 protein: CASSGGSAGGSYEQYF. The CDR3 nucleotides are TGTGCCAGCAGCGGGGGGAGCGCGGGGGGCTCCTACGAGCAGTACTTC. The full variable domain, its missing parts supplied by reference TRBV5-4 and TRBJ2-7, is ETGVTQSPTHLIKTRGQQVTLRCSSQSGHNTVSWYQQALGQGPQFIFQYYREEENGRGNFPPRFSGLQFPNYSSELNVNALELDDSALYLCASSGGSAGGSYEQYFGPGTRLTVT.

CDR3 DNA sequence: TGTGCCAGCAGCCTCAGCGCAAGGCTGGGTTCCTACGAGCAGTACTTC. It is translated as CASSLSARLGSYEQYF. The gene calls are TRBV7-2 and TRBJ2-7; D is unresolved. The germline V and J ends were trimmed by 5 bases and 1 base, with 18 bases remaining between them. CDR3 length equals 16 residues. Germline CDR1 and CDR2: SGHTA and FQGNSA.

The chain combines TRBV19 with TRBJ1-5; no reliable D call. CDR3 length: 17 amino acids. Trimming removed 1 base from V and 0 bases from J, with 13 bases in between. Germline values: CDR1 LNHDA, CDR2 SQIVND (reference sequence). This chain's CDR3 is CASSIGTGMTSNQPQHF. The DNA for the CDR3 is TGTGCCAGTAGTATAGGTACGGGTATGACTAGCAATCAGCCCCAGCATTTT.

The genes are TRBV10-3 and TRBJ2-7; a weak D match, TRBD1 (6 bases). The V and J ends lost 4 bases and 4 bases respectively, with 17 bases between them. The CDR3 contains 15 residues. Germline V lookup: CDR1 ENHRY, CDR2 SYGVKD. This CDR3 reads CAISGGLTGRYEQYF. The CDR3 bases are TGTGCCATCAGTGGGGGGCTCACGGGTCGATACGAGCAGTACTTC.

The CDR3 region is CASSPLAGGRQDTQYF. DNA of the CDR3: TGTGCCAGCAGCCCCTTAGCGGGGGGGCGGCAAGATACGCAGTATTTT. This chain connects TRBV3-1 (or the pseudogene TRBV3-2) to TRBJ2-3; 11 bases line up with TRBD2. The CDR3 length is 16 residues. Trimming took 4 bases from V and 5 from J; bases not matched to a gene: 8. CDR1 and CDR2 (germline): LGHDT, YNNKEL (reference sequence).

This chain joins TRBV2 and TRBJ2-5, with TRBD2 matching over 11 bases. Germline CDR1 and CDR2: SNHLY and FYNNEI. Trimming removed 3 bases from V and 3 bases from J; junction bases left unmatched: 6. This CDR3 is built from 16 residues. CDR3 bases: TGTGCCAGCAGTGACCCGCTAGCGGGGGGTAAAGAGACCCAGTACTTC. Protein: CASSDPLAGGKETQYF.

CDR3 bases: TGTGCCAGTAGCCATGTCAATGAGCAGTTCTTC. It is translated as CASSHVNEQFF. The rearrangement joins TRBV19 to TRBJ2-1; no reliable D call. V shed 6 bases and J shed 6 bases, with 6 bases lying between them. The CDR3 has 11 amino acids. Germline assignment: CDR1 LNHDA and CDR2 SQIVND (reference sequence).

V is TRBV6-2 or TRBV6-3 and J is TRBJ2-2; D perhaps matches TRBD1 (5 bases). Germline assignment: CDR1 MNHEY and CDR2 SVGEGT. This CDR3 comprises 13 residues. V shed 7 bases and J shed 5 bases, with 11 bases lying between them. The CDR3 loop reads CASTPQGTGELFF. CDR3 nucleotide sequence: TGTGCCAGCACCCCTCAGGGAACCGGGGAGCTGTTTTTT.

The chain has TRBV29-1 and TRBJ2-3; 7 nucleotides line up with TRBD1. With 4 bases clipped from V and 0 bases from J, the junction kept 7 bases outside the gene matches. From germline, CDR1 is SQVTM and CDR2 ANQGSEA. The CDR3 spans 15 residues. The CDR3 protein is CSVVGQEISTDTQYF. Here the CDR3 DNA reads TGCAGCGTTGTTGGACAGGAAATTAGCACAGATACGCAGTATTTT.

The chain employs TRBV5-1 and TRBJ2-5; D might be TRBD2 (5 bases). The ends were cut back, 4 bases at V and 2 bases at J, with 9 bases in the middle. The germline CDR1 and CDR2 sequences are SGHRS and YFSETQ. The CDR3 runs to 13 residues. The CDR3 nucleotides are TGCGCCAGCAGCGGGAGTGATCAAGAGACCCAGTACTTC. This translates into CASSGSDQETQYF.

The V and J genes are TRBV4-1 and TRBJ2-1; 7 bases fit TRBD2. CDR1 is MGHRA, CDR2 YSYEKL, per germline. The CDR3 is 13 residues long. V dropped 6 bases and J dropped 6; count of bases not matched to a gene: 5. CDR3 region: CASRVSGGNEQFF. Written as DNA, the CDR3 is TGCGCCAGCAGGGTATCGGGGGGCAATGAGCAGTTCTTC.

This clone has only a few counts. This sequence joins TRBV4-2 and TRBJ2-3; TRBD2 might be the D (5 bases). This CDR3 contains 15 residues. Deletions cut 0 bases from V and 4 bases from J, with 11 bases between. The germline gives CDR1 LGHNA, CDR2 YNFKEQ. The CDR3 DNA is TGTGCCAGCAGCCAAGACGCTAGCACGCCAGATACGCAGTATTTT. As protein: CASSQDASTPDTQYF.

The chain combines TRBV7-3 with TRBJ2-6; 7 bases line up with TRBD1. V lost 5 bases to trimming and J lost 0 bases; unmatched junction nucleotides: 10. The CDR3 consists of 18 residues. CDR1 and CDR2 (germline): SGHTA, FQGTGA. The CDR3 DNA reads TGTGCCAGCAGCGACCTGACAGGGCGACCCTCTGGGGCCAACGTCCTGACTTTC. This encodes CASSDLTGRPSGANVLTF.

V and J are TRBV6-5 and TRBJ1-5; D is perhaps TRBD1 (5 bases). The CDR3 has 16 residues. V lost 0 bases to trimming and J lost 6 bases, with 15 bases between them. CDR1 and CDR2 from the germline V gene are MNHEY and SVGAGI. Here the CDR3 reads CASSYSMPGDGQPQHF. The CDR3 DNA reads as TGTGCCAGCAGTTACTCGATGCCGGGGGACGGTCAGCCCCAGCATTTT.